The 5 T cell receptor beta chains given below trace back to one sample, sequenced in a study of T cells after yellow fever vaccination. TCRdb recomputed calls from the 5' RACE reads with MiXCR, one row per CDR3 protein. The sample has about 240,000 distinct CDR3 sequences; 3.6% are singletons. The sequencing used PBMCs, collected 15 days after the yellow fever booster vaccination. Receptors originate from a man between 18 and 29 years old who received the YFV17D yellow fever vaccine.

This chain joins TRBV14 and TRBJ1-4, with D perhaps matching TRBD1 (5 bases). The CDR3 contains 13 residues. Germline CDR1 and CDR2: SGHDN and FVKESK. V was cut by 4 bases and J by 10 bases, with 13 bases left in between. CDR3 region: CASSPTVTGKLFF. Written as DNA, the CDR3 is TGTGCCAGCAGCCCGACAGTTACCGGAAAACTGTTTTTT.

This clonotype was seen many times. The gene calls are TRBV12-3 or TRBV12-4 and TRBJ2-1; D gene unclear. The V gene lost 4 bases and the J gene lost 7 bases, with 5 bases spanning the gap. CDR3 size: 11 residues. The CDR3, as DNA: TGTGCCAGCAGTTCAAGGAATGAGCAGTTCTTC. Residues: CASSSRNEQFF.

This clonotype came up many times. The genes are TRBV6-5 and TRBJ2-7, with TRBD2 matching 7 bases. This CDR3 region has 14 residues. Germline V CDR1 and CDR2: MNHEY, SVGAGI. J was trimmed by 3 bases and V by 6 bases; bases with no gene match: 8. CDR3 residues: CASSPWTRGYEQYF. DNA of the CDR3: TGTGCCAGCAGCCCCTGGACTAGGGGCTACGAGCAGTACTTC.

Ten or more counts support this clonotype. The rearrangement uses TRBV6-1 and TRBJ1-6, with a tentative D call TRBD1 (6 bases). Trimming left V 6 bases short and J 9 bases short, with 12 bases between. Germline-derived CDR1 and CDR2 are MNHNS and SASEGT. The CDR3 is made up of 13 amino acids. Written as DNA, the CDR3 is TGTGCCAGCAGACTACAGGGTGCTTCACCCCTCCACTTT. It encodes CASRLQGASPLHF.

This clonotype was detected many times. The chain carries TRBV9 and TRBJ2-3; D might be TRBD2 (6 bases). This CDR3 is built from 15 residues. The germline V and J ends were trimmed by 3 bases and 2 bases, with 13 bases remaining between them. The germline CDR1 and CDR2 sequences are SGDLS and YYNGEE. In nucleotides, the CDR3 is TGTGCCAGCAGCGCACCGGGACTCCACACAGATACGCAGTATTTT. Protein product: CASSAPGLHTDTQYF.